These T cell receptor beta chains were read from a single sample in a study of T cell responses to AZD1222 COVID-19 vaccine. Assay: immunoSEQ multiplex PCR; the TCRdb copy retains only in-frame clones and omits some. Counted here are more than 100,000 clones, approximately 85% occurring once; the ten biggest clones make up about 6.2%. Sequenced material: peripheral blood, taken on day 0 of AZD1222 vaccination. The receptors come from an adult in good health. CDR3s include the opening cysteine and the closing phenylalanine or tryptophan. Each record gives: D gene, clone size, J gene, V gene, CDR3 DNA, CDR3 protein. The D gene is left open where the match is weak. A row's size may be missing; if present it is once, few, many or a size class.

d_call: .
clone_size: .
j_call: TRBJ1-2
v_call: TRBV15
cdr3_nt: TGTGCCACCAGCATCAGGAGCCCTGCGAACTATGGCTACACCTTC
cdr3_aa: CATSIRSPANYGYTF

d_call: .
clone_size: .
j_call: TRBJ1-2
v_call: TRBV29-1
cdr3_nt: TGCAGCGCCCCCAATCCGAGTGGAAGCCATGGCTACACCTTC
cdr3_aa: CSAPNPSGSHGYTF

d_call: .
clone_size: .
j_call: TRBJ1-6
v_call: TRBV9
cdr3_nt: TGTGCCAGCAGCGTAGGGGGTGGTGATTCACCCCTCCACTTT
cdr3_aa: CASSVGGGDSPLHF

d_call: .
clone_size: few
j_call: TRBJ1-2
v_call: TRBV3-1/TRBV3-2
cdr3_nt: TGTGCCAGCAGCCAAGGAATCTATGGCTACACCTTC
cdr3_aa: CASSQGIYGYTF

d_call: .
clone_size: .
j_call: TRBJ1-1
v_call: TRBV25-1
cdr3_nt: TGTGCCAGCAGCAGGGCGAACACTGAAGCTTTCTTT
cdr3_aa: CASSRANTEAFF

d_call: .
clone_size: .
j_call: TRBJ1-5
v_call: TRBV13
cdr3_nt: TGTGCCAGCAGGGTCCAGGACAGAAGCCCAGCACATCAGCCCCAGCATTTT
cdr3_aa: CASRVQDRSPAHQPQHF

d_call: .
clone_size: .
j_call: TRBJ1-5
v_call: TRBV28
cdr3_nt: TGTGCCAGCAGTTTATGGCAGTACAATCAGCCCCAGCATTTT
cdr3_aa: CASSLWQYNQPQHF

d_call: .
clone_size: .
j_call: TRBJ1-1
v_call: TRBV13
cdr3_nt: TGTGCCAGCAGCTTAGGGGGGGCCCAGAACACTGAAGCTTTCTTT
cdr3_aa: CASSLGGAQNTEAFF

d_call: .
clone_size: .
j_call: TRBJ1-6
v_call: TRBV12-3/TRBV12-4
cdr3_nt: TGTGCCAGCAAGAGAGGGGACTCACCCCTCCACTTT
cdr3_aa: CASKRGDSPLHF

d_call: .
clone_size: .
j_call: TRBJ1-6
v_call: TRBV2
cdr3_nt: TGTGCCAGCAGTTCGACACTGGACGTCAATTCACCCCTCCACTTT
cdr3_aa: CASSSTLDVNSPLHF

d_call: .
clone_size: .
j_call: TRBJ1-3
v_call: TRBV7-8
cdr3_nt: TGTGCCAGCAGCTTAGTCGGGAAGGCCGGGACCTCTGGAAACACCATATATTTT
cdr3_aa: CASSLVGKAGTSGNTIYF

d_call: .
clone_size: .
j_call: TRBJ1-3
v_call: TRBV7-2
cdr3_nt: TGTGCCAGCAGTGGGAACCCTCTTTCTGGAAACACCATATATTTT
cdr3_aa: CASSGNPLSGNTIYF

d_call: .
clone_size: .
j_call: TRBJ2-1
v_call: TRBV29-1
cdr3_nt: TGCAGCGCCCTAACTAGAGGTTCTGGCGATGAGCAGTTCTTC
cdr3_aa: CSALTRGSGDEQFF

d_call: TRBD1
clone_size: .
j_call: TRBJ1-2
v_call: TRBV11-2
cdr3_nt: TGTGCCAGCAGCTCCTCGGGACAGGGTGATGGCTACACCTTC
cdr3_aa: CASSSSGQGDGYTF

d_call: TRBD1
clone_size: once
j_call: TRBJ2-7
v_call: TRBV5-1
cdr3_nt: TGCGCCAGCAGCTTGGGGGCGGGCAGGGGGTTCTACGAGCAGTACTTC
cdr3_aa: CASSLGAGRGFYEQYF

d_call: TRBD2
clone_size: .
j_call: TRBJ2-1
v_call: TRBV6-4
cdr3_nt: TGTGCCAGCAGTGACTCAAGCGGGGGGGCTGATGAGCAGTTCTTC
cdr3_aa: CASSDSSGGADEQFF

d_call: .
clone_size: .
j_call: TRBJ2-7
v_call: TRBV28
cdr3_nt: TGTGCCAGCAGTTCCGGACCCGGCTCCTACGAGCAGTACTTC
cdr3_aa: CASSSGPGSYEQYF

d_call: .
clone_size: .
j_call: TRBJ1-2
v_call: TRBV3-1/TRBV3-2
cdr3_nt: TGTGCCAGCAGTCCTCTGAGGGACTATGGCTACACCTTC
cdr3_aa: CASSPLRDYGYTF

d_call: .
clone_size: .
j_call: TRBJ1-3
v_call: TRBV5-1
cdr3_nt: TGCGCCAGCAGCTTATCAGTGAGCTCTGGAAACACCATATATTTT
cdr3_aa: CASSLSVSSGNTIYF

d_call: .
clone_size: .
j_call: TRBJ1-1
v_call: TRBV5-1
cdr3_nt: TGCGCCAGCAGCTTGTGGGAGAGGGGCACTGAAGCTTTCTTT
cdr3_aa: CASSLWERGTEAFF

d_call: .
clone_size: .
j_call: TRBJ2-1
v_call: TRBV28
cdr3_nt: TGTGCCAGCAGTAGAACCGAGCAGTTCTTC
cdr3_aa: CASSRTEQFF

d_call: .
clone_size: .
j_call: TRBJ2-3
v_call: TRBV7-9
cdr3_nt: TGTGCCAGCAGCTCCCGGGGGGCCCAGAACACAGATACGCAGTATTTT
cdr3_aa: CASSSRGAQNTDTQYF

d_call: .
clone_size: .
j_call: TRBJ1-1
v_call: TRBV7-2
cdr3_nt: TGTGCCAGCAGCTTAGTTGGGGTGGCTGAAGCTTTCTTT
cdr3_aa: CASSLVGVAEAFF

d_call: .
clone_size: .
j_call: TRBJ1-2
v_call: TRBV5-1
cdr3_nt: TGCGCCAGCAGCCTCTCCGGGCAGGGGATCCATGGCTACACCTTC
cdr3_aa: CASSLSGQGIHGYTF

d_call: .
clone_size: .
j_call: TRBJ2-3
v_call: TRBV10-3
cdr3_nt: TGTGCCATCAGTGGAGAAGGACTTGCGGATACGCAGTATTTT
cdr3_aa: CAISGEGLADTQYF